This TCR beta chain came from a study of T-cell memory formation after mild COVID-19. On the study more broadly: The TCR clusters were mostly specific to one donor.

MiXCR, applied by TCRdb to the 5' RACE reads, yields one record per CDR3 protein. The sample has more than 300,000 distinct CDR3 sequences; approximately 15% are singletons. To note about this clonotype: The antigen remains undetermined.

Study-wide results and caveats: Later expanders leaned CD4+, whereas clones that contracted between day 15 and 85 were balanced CD4/CD8. Clones that contracted clustered mainly in CM and EM if CD4+ and in EMRA if CD8+.

Germline V gene data show CDR1 as SQVTM and CDR2 as ANQGSEA. V lost 3 bases, J lost 2 bases, and 10 bases lay in between. CDR3 length: 13 residues. This chain connects TRBV29-1 to TRBJ2-5; the D gene is possibly TRBD2 (6 bases). The sequence was collected from a man aged 18 to 30 who had mild COVID-19 (a few samples of this study predate the infection). Cell type and time point are not known. Sequencing was performed on PBMCs or a T cell subset sorted from them (not recorded which). The CDR3 reads CSVDGDSQETQYF. In nucleotides, the CDR3 is TGCAGCGTTGATGGGGACTCGCAAGAGACCCAGTACTTC.